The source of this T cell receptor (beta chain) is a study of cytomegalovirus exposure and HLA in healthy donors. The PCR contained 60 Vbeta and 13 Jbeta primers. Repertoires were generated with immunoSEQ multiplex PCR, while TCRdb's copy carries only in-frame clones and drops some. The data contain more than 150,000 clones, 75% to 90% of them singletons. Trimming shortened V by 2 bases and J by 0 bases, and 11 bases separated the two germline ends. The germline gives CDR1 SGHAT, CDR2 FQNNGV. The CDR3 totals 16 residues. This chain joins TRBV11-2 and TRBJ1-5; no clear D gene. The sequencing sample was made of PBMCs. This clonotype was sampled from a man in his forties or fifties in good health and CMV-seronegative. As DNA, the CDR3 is TGTGCCAGCAGCTTAAATAGTTTATATAGCAATCAGCCCCAGCATTTT. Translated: CASSLNSLYSNQPQHF.